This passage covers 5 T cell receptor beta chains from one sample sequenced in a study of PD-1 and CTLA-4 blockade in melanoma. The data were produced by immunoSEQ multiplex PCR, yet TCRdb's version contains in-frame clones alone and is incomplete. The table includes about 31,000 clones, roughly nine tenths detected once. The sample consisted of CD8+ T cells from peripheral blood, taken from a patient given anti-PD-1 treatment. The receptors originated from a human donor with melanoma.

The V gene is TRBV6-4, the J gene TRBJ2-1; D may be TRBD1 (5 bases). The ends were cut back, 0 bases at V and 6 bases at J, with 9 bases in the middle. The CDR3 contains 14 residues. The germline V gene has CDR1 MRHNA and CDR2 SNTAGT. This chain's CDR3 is CASSDSGQSNEQFF. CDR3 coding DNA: TGTGCCAGCAGTGACTCGGGGCAGAGCAATGAGCAGTTCTTC.

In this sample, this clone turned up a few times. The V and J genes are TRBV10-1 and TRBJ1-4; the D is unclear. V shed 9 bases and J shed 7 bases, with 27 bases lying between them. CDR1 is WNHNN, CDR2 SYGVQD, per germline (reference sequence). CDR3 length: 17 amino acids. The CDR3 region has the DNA TGCGCCAGTGGGATCCCGGGTCCCGGACCTAGACGTGAAAAACTGTTTTTT. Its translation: CASGIPGPGPRREKLFF.

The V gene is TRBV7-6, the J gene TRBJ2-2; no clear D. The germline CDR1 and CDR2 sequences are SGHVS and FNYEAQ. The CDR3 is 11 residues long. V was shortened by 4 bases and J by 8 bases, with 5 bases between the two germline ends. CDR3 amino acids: CASSSTGELFF. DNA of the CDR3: TGTGCCAGCAGCTCCACTGGGGAGCTGTTTTTT.

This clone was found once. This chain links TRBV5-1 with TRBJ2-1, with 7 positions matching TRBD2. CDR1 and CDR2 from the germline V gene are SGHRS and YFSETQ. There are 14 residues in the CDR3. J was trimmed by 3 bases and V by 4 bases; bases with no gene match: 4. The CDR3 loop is CASSTGLGYNEQFF. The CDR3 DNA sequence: TGCGCCAGCAGCACAGGACTAGGCTACAATGAGCAGTTCTTC. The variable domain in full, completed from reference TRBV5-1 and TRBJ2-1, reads KAGVTQTPRYLIKTRGQQVTLSCSPISGHRSVSWYQQTPGQGLQFLFEYFSETQRNKGNFPGRFSGRQFSNSRSEMNVSTLELGDSALYLCASSTGLGYNEQFFGPGTRLTVL.

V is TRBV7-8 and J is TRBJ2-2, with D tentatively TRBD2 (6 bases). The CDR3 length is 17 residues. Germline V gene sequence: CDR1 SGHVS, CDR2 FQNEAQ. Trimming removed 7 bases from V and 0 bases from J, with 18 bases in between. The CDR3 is CASTPGPGGANTGELFF. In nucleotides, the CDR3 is TGTGCCAGCACCCCGGGCCCCGGGGGTGCGAACACCGGGGAGCTGTTTTTT.